These 32 T cell receptor beta chains share one sample of origin, sequenced in a study of Ad26.COV2.S vaccination and SARS-CoV-2 variants (TCRdb year 2021). The library was obtained by the immunoSEQ multiplex PCR assay. Imported from immuneACCESS, the table was reduced by TCRdb to in-frame sequences with V and J called. These copies leave out some clones; in studies compared against another copy, an unresolved V gene accounts for under half, and the cause of the remainder is not known. Here the sample has about 440,000 clones; roughly 91% occur a single time. The ten largest clones represent about 4.1% of the sample. Explained via the paper, the treatment or condition label denotes: roughly 20 received Ad26.COV2.S at low or high dose, single or two shots; roughly 5 received placebo; per-sample allocation not given. Repertoires of vaccine and placebo recipients were sequenced from samples taken on day 63 after the first injection.

The input for sequencing was peripheral blood, taken in a trial of Ad26.COV2.S vaccine versus placebo. All receptors derive from a person between 18 and 65 years old who received the Ad26.COV2.S COVID-19 vaccine or a placebo.

The V and J genes are TRBV28 and TRBJ2-7; the match to TRBD1 covers 10 bases. Losses at the gene ends were 5 bases for V and 4 bases for J; bases not matched to a gene: 20. The V gene's germline CDR1 is MDHEN and CDR2 SYDVKM. The CDR3 has 19 residues. The CDR3: CASSPTSLLPGQGLYEQYF. The CDR3 DNA is TGTGCCAGCAGTCCAACCTCCCTCCTTCCGGGACAGGGGCTGTACGAGCAGTACTTC.

The rearrangement links TRBV18 to TRBJ2-7, with a possible D match to TRBD2 (6 bases). V was pared by 5 bases and J by 2 bases, with 13 bases between. Germline values: CDR1 KGHSH, CDR2 LQKENI. This CDR3 region has 14 residues. The DNA for the CDR3 is TGTGCCAGCTCAATCCGGACGGGAGCCTACGAGCAGTACTTC. This encodes CASSIRTGAYEQYF.

The chain employs TRBV15 and TRBJ2-5; no reliable D call. Germline CDR1 and CDR2: LNHNV and YYDKDF (reference sequence). Deletions cut 4 bases from V and 1 base from J, with 10 bases between. CDR3 size: 14 residues. The CDR3 region is CATSKRGGQETQYF. The CDR3 DNA sequence: TGTGCCACCAGCAAAAGAGGTGGCCAAGAGACCCAGTACTTC.

The chain is built from TRBV6-2 or TRBV6-3 and TRBJ2-6, with 12 bases that match TRBD1. The CDR3 is made up of 19 amino acids. CDR1 is MNHEY, CDR2 SVGEGT, per germline. The V gene end was trimmed by 1 base and the J gene end by 3 bases; junction bases not matched to a gene: 7. CDR3 DNA sequence: TGTGCCAGCAGTTACTGGGCGGGACAGGGGGCAGGTGGGGCCAACGTCCTGACTTTC. Its protein product is CASSYWAGQGAGGANVLTF.

The chain employs TRBV5-1 and TRBJ1-2; D possibly corresponds to TRBD1 (5 bases). Trimming stripped 4 bases from V and 4 bases from J, with 17 bases between. CDR1 and CDR2 (germline): SGHRS, YFSETQ. This CDR3 comprises 15 residues. The CDR3 region is CASSVSRDGSYGYTF. DNA for the CDR3: TGCGCCAGCAGCGTGTCCCGGGACGGATCCTATGGCTACACCTTC.

In its sample, this clone was seen a few times. One end of the junction does not line up with germline, which may come from a read error. V usage is TRBV11-2 and J usage is TRBJ2-7; D assignment may be TRBD1 or TRBD2 (5 bases each). CDR1 is SGHAT, CDR2 FQNNGV, per germline. This CDR3 comprises 14 residues. CDR3 nucleotide sequence: TGTGCCAGCAGCCTGGGACCAGCCTCCTTCGAGCAGTACTTC. Amino acids: CASSLGPASFEQYF.

This chain connects TRBV5-1 to TRBJ2-3; D is undetermined. There are 12 residues in the CDR3. CDR1 is SGHRS and CDR2 is YFSETQ in the germline V gene. With 0 bases removed from V and 6 bases from J, the gap between germline ends came to 5 bases. Written as DNA, the CDR3 is TGCGCCAGCAGCTTGGGGCGGGATACGCAGTATTTT. The encoded protein is CASSLGRDTQYF.

The V call is TRBV5-6, the J call TRBJ2-1, with 10 bases aligning to TRBD2. Germline V gene sequence: CDR1 SGHDT, CDR2 YYEEEE. The V segment lost 1 base and the J segment 0 bases; nucleotides outside the gene matches: 4. The CDR3 length is 17 residues. The CDR3 DNA reads TGTGCCAGCAGCTTGTCTCCTAGCGGGAGCTCCTACAATGAGCAGTTCTTC. Amino acid sequence: CASSLSPSGSSYNEQFF.

The CDR3 DNA is TGTGCCAGCAGTGTATCTGGGGCCAACGTCCTGACTTTC. It specifies CASSVSGANVLTF. The genes are TRBV12-3 or TRBV12-4 and TRBJ2-6; no definite D call. The CDR3 spans 13 residues. The germline V and J ends were trimmed by 5 bases and 1 base, with 3 bases remaining between them.

This chain links TRBV12-3 or TRBV12-4 with TRBJ2-5; TRBD1 aligns across 7 bases. This CDR3 spans 13 amino acids. V lost 5 bases, J lost 4 bases, and 4 bases stayed unmatched. The CDR3 protein is CASSRTGSETQYF. As DNA, the CDR3 is TGTGCCAGCAGTCGGACAGGTTCAGAGACCCAGTACTTC.

The V gene is TRBV19, the J gene TRBJ1-4; no firm D call. Trimming left V 8 bases short and J 8 bases short, with 15 bases between. Germline CDR1 and CDR2: LNHDA and SQIVND (reference sequence). The CDR3 runs 13 residues. The CDR3 sequence is CASHRSTWEKLFF. The DNA for the CDR3 is TGTGCCAGTCATCGATCCACGTGGGAAAAACTGTTTTTT.

The V gene is TRBV21-1, the J gene TRBJ2-1; TRBD2, the table's D call, lacks a check against the DNA. TRBV21-1 is a recognized pseudogene. The CDR3 loop spans 15 amino acids. The CDR3 region is CASTPTGGLTPEQFF. As DNA, the CDR3 is TGTGCCAGCACCCCAACCGGGGGTTTGACACCAGAGCAGTTCTTC.

The rearrangement uses TRBV3-1 (or the pseudogene TRBV3-2) and TRBJ2-3, with D possibly called TRBD1 or TRBD2 (5 bases each). Trimming left V 1 base short and J 3 bases short, with 14 bases between. This CDR3 spans 16 amino acids. Germline CDR1 LGHDT, CDR2 YNNKEL (reference sequence). The CDR3 is CASSQGVVGETDTQYF. CDR3 sequence (DNA): TGTGCCAGCAGCCAAGGAGTAGTGGGGGAAACAGATACGCAGTATTTT.

The CDR3 reads CASSWTRDTDTQYF. The CDR3 region has the DNA TGTGCCAGCAGCTGGACTAGAGACACAGATACGCAGTATTTT. The J gene is TRBJ2-3, the V gene TRBV5-4, with 7 nucleotides matching TRBD2. Germline CDR1 is SGHNT and CDR2 is YYREEE (reference sequence). V lost 3 bases and J lost 2; bases outside the gene matches: 3. CDR3 length: 14 residues.

The genes are TRBV28 and TRBJ1-5; D gene uncertain. Per the germline V gene, CDR1 is MDHEN and CDR2 is SYDVKM. The CDR3 is 12 amino acids. V was cut by 6 bases and J by 9 bases, with 12 bases left in between. The CDR3 region is CASSFLEGPQHF. The CDR3 DNA is TGTGCCAGCAGCTTCCTGGAAGGGCCCCAGCATTTT.

This CDR3 is CASDTNTGTGLPYGYTF. In nucleotides, the CDR3 is TGCGCCAGCGATACAAATACCGGGACAGGGCTCCCCTATGGCTACACCTTC. This chain links TRBV10-1 with TRBJ1-2, with 9 bases fitting TRBD1. This CDR3 is 17 amino acids long. V lost 8 bases and J lost 4; bases outside the gene matches: 17. Germline lookup yields CDR1 WNHNN and CDR2 SYGVQD (reference sequence).

The V and J genes are TRBV7-3 and TRBJ2-2; 10 bases match TRBD2. Trimming removed 6 bases from V and 4 bases from J; junction bases left unmatched: 8. Germline values: CDR1 SGHTA, CDR2 FQGTGA. The CDR3 runs to 16 residues. DNA of the CDR3: TGTGCCAGCAGTCTTCTAGCGGGAGTTGTCACCGGGGAGCTGTTTTTT. Translating gives CASSLLAGVVTGELFF. The full variable domain, with the rest looked up from reference TRBV7-3 and TRBJ2-2, is GAGVSQTPSNKVTEKGKYVELRCDPISGHTALYWYRQSLGQGPEFLIYFQGTGAADDSGLPNDRFFAVRPEGSVSTLKIQRTERGDSAVYLCASSLLAGVVTGELFFGEGSRLTVL.

J is TRBJ1-2 and V is TRBV28; 7 bases are a match to TRBD1. V gave up 6 bases and J gave up 4 bases; unmatched junction bases: 8. This CDR3 has 14 amino acids. The germline gives CDR1 MDHEN, CDR2 SYDVKM. CDR3 loop: CASSPPGDSYGYTF. CDR3 coding DNA: TGTGCCAGCAGCCCCCCAGGGGACAGCTATGGCTACACCTTC.

The chain joins TRBV12-3 or TRBV12-4 to TRBJ2-7, with a possible D match to TRBD2 (5 bases). With 4 bases removed from V and 2 bases from J, the gap between germline ends came to 9 bases. This CDR3 region has 13 residues. CDR3 bases: TGTGCCAGCAGTTCCGGGGAACCCTACGAGCAGTACTTC. Its translation is CASSSGEPYEQYF.

The CDR3 spells CASSTSGRGDNEQFF. The CDR3 DNA reads TGTGCCAGCAGTACTAGCGGGAGGGGGGACAATGAGCAGTTCTTC. The rearrangement uses TRBV6-1 and TRBJ2-1; 13 bases are a match to TRBD2. Trimming took 5 bases from V and 5 from J; bases not matched to a gene: 3. Germline CDR1 and CDR2: MNHNS and SASEGT. This CDR3 is 15 amino acids long.

About this clone: The same CDR3 can be traced to other DNA sequences in this sample. The V call is TRBV18, the J call TRBJ2-2; D remains ambiguous. The CDR3 sequence is 14 residues long. Germline values: CDR1 KGHSH, CDR2 LQKENI. The V end lost 1 base, the J end lost 1 base, and 4 bases lay between the germline ends. The CDR3 DNA reads as TGTGCCAGCTCACCACGCCAGAACACCGGGGAGCTGTTTTTT. This codes for CASSPRQNTGELFF.

About this clone: Other DNA variants within this sample encode the same CDR3. V and J are TRBV28 and TRBJ1-2; D is unclear. Trimming took off 2 bases at V and 2 bases at J, with 6 bases between the two ends. CDR3 length: 13 amino acids. The germline V gene has CDR1 MDHEN and CDR2 SYDVKM. CDR3: CASSLGQNYGYTF. The CDR3 coding sequence is TGTGCCAGCAGTTTAGGTCAGAACTATGGCTACACCTTC.

This chain connects TRBV20-1 to TRBJ2-7; D uncertain. The CDR3 consists of 10 residues. The V gene's germline CDR1 is DFQATT and CDR2 SNEGSKA (reference sequence). The V gene lost 6 bases and the J gene lost 3 bases, with 6 bases spanning the gap. The CDR3 DNA follows: TGCAGTGCCACGAGCTACGAGCAGTACTTC. It encodes CSATSYEQYF.

This clone was recorded only once. The V and J genes are TRBV7-3 and TRBJ2-7; D gene unclear. The length of the CDR3 is 13 residues. V was pared by 5 bases and J by 2 bases, with 10 bases between. The germline CDR1 and CDR2 sequences are SGHTA and FQGTGA. The CDR3: CASSPTQTYEQYF. The CDR3 DNA reads TGTGCCAGCAGCCCGACACAAACCTACGAGCAGTACTTC.

About this clone: Within the sample, other DNA sequences also encode this same CDR3. The rearrangement links TRBV5-4 to TRBJ2-2; 7 bases are a match to TRBD2. Germline CDR1 reads SGHNT; CDR2 reads YYREEE (reference sequence). There are 14 residues in the CDR3. The V and J ends lost 4 bases and 5 bases, in that order; junction bases with no gene match: 5. The CDR3 loop is CASSLLGGTGELFF. In DNA, the CDR3 is TGTGCCAGCAGCCTCCTCGGGGGGACCGGGGAGCTGTTTTTT.

CDR3 in amino acids: CASSFGTGEQPQHF. CDR3 DNA: TGTGCCAGCAGCTTCGGGACAGGGGAGCAGCCCCAGCATTTT. The chain joins TRBV7-8 to TRBJ1-5; 10 positions agree with TRBD1. From germline, CDR1 is SGHVS and CDR2 FQNEAQ. This CDR3 contains 14 residues. Trimming cost V 3 bases and J 7 bases; bases outside gene matches: 3.

The chain couples TRBV7-8 to TRBJ2-7; D ambiguous. Germline V gene lookup returns CDR1 SGHVS and CDR2 FQNEAQ. Trimming cost V 5 bases and J 0 bases, with 2 bases left between them. This CDR3 region has 11 residues. CDR3 coding DNA: TGTGCCAGCAGCCCCTCCTACGAGCAGTACTTC. It translates to CASSPSYEQYF.

This clone has a single count. Within the sample, other DNA sequences also encode this same CDR3. The chain combines TRBV4-3 with TRBJ2-1, with 12 bases identical to TRBD2. With V trimmed by 4 bases and J by 3 bases, 1 base remained unmatched. The CDR3 runs 15 residues. Germline lookup yields CDR1 LGHNA and CDR2 YSLEER. CDR3 protein: CASSPGLAGYNEQFF. The CDR3 bases are TGCGCCAGCAGCCCGGGACTAGCGGGCTACAATGAGCAGTTCTTC.

The chain uses TRBV27 and TRBJ2-1; 13 bases match TRBD2. Germline CDR1 reads MNHEY; CDR2 reads SMNVEV (reference sequence). V shed 6 bases and J 8 bases; nucleotides not matched to a gene: 7. The CDR3 is 15 residues long. In nucleotides, the CDR3 is TGTGCCAGCAGCGACCTCGGACTAGCGGGAGATGAGCAGTTCTTC. It yields the protein CASSDLGLAGDEQFF.

The J gene is TRBJ1-2, the V gene TRBV19; 7 bases are a match to TRBD1. J lost 5 bases, V lost 10 bases, and 10 bases had no gene match. CDR3 length equals 13 residues. Germline V gene data show CDR1 as LNHDA and CDR2 as SQIVND (reference sequence). CDR3 in amino acids: CATQGVASYGYTF. The CDR3 DNA is TGTGCCACCCAGGGGGTAGCGAGTTATGGCTACACCTTC.

The chain is built from TRBV3-1 (or the pseudogene TRBV3-2) and TRBJ1-6; 9 positions agree with TRBD1. With 8 bases clipped from V and 10 bases from J, the junction kept 27 bases outside the gene matches. The V gene's germline CDR1 is LGHDT and CDR2 YNNKEL (reference sequence). The length of the CDR3 is 20 residues. The CDR3 nucleotides are TGTGCCAGCCAGTCGATATCCAAGGGACAGGGCACTACCTTTAACTCACCCCTCCACTTT. Its translation: CASQSISKGQGTTFNSPLHF.

This chain connects TRBV3-1 (or the pseudogene TRBV3-2) to TRBJ2-5, with D unresolved. In germline, CDR1 is LGHDT, CDR2 YNNKEL (reference sequence). This CDR3 has 12 amino acids. V gave up 0 bases and J gave up 9 bases, with 8 bases separating them. This CDR3 reads CASSQDLQPQYF. In DNA form, the CDR3 reads TGTGCCAGCAGCCAAGATCTCCAACCCCAGTACTTC.